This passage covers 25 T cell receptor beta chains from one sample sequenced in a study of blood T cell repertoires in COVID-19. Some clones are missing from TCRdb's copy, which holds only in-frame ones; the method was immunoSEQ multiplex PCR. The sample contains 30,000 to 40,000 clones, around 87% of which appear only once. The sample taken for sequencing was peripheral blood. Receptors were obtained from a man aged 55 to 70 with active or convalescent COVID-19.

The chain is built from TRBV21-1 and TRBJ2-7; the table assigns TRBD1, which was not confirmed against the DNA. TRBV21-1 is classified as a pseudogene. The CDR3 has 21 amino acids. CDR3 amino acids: CASSKITYGQGGGQCWVEQYF. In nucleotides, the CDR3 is TGTGCCAGCAGCAAAATCACCTATGGGCAGGGGGGAGGTCAGTGCTGGGTCGAGCAGTACTTC.

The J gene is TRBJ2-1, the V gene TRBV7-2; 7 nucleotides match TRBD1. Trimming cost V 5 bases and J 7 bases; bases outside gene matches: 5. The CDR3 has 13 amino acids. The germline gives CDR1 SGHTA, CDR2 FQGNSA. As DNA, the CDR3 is TGTGCCAGCAGCAAACAGGGGTCAAATGAGCAGTTCTTC. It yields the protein CASSKQGSNEQFF.

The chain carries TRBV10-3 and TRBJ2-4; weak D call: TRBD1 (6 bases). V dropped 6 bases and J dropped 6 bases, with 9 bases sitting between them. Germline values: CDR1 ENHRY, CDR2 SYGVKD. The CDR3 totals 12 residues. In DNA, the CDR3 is TGTGCCATCAGCCCGGACAGAAACATTCAGTACTTC. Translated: CAISPDRNIQYF.

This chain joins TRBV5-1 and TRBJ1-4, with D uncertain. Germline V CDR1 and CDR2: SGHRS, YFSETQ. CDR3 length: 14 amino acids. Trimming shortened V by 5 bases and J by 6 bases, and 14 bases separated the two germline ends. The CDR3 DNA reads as TGCGCCAGCAGTAGCCGGGGTCCCCATGAAAAACTGTTTTTT. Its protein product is CASSSRGPHEKLFF.

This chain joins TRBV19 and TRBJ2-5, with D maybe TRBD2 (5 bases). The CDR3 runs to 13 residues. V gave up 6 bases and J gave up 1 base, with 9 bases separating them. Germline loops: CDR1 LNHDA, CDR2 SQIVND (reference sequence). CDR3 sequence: CASRGAAQETQYF. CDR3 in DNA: TGTGCCAGTAGAGGAGCGGCCCAAGAGACCCAGTACTTC.

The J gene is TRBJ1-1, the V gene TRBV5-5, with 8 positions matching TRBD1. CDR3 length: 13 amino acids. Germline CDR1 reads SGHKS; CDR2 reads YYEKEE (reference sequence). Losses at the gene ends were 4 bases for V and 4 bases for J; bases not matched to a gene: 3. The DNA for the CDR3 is TGTGCCAGCAGCACAACAGGGGGCACTGAAGCTTTCTTT. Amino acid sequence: CASSTTGGTEAFF.

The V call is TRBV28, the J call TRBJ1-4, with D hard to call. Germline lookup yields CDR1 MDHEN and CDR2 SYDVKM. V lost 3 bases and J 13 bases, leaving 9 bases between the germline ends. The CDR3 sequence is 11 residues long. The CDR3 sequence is CASSLRGGLFF. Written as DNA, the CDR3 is TGTGCCAGCAGTTTGCGGGGAGGACTGTTTTTT.

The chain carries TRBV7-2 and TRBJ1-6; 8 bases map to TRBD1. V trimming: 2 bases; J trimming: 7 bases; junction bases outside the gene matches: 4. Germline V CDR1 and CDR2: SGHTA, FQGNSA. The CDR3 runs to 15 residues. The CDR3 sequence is CASSLMTGENSPLHF. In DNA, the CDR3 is TGTGCCAGCAGCTTAATGACAGGGGAGAATTCACCCCTCCACTTT.

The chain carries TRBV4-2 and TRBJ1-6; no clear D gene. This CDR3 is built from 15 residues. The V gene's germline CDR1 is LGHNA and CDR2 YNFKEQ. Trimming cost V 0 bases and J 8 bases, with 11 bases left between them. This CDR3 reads CASSQDWRADSPLHF. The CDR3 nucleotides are TGTGCCAGCAGCCAAGATTGGCGGGCAGATTCACCCCTCCACTTT.

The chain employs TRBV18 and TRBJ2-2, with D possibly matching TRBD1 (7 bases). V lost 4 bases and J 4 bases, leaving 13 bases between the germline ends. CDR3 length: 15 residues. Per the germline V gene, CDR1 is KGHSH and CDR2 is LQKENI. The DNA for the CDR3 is TGTGCCAGCTCACGACAGGGAGCGGGCACCGGGGAGCTGTTTTTT. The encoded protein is CASSRQGAGTGELFF. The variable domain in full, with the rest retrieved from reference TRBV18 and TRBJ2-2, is NAGVMQNPRHLVRRRGQEARLRCSPMKGHSHVYWYRQLPEEGLKFMVYLQKENIIDESGMPKERFSAEFPKEGPSILRIQQVVRGDSAAYFCASSRQGAGTGELFFGEGSRLTVL.

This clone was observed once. Here the CDR3 reads CASSSIGTRNTGELFF. In DNA, the CDR3 is TGCGCCAGCAGCTCTATCGGTACTCGGAACACCGGGGAGCTGTTTTTT. The gene calls are TRBV5-1 and TRBJ2-2; D call uncertain. V dropped 3 bases and J dropped 1 base, with 13 bases sitting between them. CDR1 is SGHRS and CDR2 is YFSETQ in the germline V gene. The CDR3 spans 16 residues.

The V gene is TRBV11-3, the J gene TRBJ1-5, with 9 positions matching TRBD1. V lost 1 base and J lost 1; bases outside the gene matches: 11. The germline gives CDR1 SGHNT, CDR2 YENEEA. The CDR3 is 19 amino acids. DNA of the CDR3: TGTGCCAGCAGCTTAGTCGGAAAAACAGGGGGCTTAAGCAATCAGCCCCAGCATTTT. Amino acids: CASSLVGKTGGLSNQPQHF. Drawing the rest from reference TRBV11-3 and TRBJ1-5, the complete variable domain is EAGVVQSPRYKIIEKKQPVAFWCNPISGHNTLYWYLQNLGQGPELLIRYENEEAVDDSQLPKDRFSAERLKGVDSTLKIQPAELGDSAVYLCASSLVGKTGGLSNQPQHFGDGTRLSIL.

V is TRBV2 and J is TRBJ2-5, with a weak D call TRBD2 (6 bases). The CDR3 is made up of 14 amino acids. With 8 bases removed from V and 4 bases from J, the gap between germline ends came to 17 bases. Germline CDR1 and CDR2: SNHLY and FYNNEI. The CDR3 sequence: CASSPPGLRETQYF. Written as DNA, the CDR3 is TGTGCCAGCTCGCCTCCGGGACTGAGAGAGACCCAGTACTTC.

In DNA form, the CDR3 reads TGTGCCACCAAGGGACAGGGGGCCGGGGAGCTGTTTTTT. This gives the protein CATKGQGAGELFF. This chain joins TRBV24-1 and TRBJ2-2; 11 bases are shared with TRBD1. Germline V gene lookup returns CDR1 KGHDR and CDR2 SFDVKD. The junction had 1 base not matched to a gene; V was cut back by 8 bases and J by 6 bases. The length of the CDR3 is 13 residues.

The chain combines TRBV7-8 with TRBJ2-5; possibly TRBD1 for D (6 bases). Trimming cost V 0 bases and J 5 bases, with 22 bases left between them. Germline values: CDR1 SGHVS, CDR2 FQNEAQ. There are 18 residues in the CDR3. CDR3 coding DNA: TGTGCCAGCAGCTTAGCCCGACAGGTGCTACCTCTTCGGGAGACCCAGTACTTC. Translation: CASSLARQVLPLRETQYF.

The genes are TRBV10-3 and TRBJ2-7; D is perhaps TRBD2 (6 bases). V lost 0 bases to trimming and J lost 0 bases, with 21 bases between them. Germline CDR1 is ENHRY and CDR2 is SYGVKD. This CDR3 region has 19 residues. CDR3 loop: CAISESTSYTGQSSYEQYF. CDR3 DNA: TGTGCCATCAGTGAGTCGACTAGTTACACGGGGCAGTCCTCCTACGAGCAGTACTTC.

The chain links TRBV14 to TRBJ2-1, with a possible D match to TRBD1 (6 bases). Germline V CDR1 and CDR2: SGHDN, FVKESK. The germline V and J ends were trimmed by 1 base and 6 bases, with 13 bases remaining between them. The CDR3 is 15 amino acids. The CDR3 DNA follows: TGTGCCAGCAGCCAAGTCACAGGGTTGTTCAATGAGCAGTTCTTC. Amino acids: CASSQVTGLFNEQFF. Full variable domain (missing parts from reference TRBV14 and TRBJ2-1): EAGVTQFPSHSVIEKGQTVTLRCDPISGHDNLYWYRRVMGKEIKFLLHFVKESKQDESGMPNNRFLAERTGGTYSTLKVQPAELEDSGVYFCASSQVTGLFNEQFFGPGTRLTVL.

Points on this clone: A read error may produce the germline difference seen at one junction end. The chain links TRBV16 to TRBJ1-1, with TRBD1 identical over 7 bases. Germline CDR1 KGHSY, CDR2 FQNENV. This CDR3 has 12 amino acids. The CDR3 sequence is CASSQSIDRARF. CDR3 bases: TGTGCCAGCAGCCAATCCATAGACAGGGCCCGCTTT.

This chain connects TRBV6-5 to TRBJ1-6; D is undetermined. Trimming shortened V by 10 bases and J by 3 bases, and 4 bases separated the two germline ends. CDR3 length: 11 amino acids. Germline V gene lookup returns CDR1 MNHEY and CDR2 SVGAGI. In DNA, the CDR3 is TGTGCCACCGGCTATAATTCACCCCTCCACTTT. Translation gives CATGYNSPLHF.

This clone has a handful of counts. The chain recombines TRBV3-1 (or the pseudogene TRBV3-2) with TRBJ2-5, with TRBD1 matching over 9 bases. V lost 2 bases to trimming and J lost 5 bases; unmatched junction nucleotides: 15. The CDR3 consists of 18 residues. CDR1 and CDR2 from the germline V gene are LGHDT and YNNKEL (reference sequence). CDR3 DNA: TGTGCCAGCAGCCAAACCCCCGAGACAGGGGGACTTATGGAGACCCAGTACTTC. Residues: CASSQTPETGGLMETQYF.

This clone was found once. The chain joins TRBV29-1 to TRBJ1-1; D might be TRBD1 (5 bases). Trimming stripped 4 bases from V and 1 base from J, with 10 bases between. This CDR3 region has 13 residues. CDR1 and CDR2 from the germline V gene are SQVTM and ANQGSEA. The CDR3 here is CSVGGEGNTEAFF. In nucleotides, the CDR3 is TGCAGCGTTGGGGGGGAGGGGAACACTGAAGCTTTCTTT. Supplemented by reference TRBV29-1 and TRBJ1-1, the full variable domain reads SAVISQKPSRDICQRGTSLTIQCQVDSQVTMMFWYRQQPGQSLTLIATANQGSEATYESGFVIDKFPISRPNLTFSTLTVSNMSPEDSSIYLCSVGGEGNTEAFFGQGTRLTVV.

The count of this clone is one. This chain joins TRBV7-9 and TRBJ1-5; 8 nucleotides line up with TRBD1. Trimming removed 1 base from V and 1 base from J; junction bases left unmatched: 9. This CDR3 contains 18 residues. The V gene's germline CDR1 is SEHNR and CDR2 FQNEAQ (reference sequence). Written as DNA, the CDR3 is TGTGCCAGCAGCTTAGGGACAGGGCCCCTTTCGAGCAATCAGCCCCAGCATTTT. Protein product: CASSLGTGPLSSNQPQHF.

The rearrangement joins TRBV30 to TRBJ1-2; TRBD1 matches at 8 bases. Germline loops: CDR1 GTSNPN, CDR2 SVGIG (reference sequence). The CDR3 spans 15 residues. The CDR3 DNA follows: TGTGCTGTTTACCGGGACAGGTCCGTTAACTATGGCTACACCTTC. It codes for CAVYRDRSVNYGYTF.

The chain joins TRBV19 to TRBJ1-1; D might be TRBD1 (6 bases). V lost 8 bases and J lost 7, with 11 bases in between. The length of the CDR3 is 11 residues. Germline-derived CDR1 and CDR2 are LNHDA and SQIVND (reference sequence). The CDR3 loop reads CASSRDIEAFF. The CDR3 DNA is TGTGCCAGTTCTCGGGACATTGAAGCTTTCTTT. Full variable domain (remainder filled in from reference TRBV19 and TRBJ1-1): DGGITQSPKYLFRKEGQNVTLSCEQNLNHDAMYWYRQDPGQGLRLIYYSQIVNDFQKGDIAEGYSVSREKKESFPLTVTSAQKNPTAFYLCASSRDIEAFFGQGTRLTVV.

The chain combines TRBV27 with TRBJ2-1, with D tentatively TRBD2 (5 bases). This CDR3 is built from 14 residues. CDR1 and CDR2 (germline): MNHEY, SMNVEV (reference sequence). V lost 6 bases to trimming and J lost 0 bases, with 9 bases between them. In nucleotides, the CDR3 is TGTGCCAGCAGAGGGAGACCCTCCTACAATGAGCAGTTCTTC. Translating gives CASRGRPSYNEQFF.